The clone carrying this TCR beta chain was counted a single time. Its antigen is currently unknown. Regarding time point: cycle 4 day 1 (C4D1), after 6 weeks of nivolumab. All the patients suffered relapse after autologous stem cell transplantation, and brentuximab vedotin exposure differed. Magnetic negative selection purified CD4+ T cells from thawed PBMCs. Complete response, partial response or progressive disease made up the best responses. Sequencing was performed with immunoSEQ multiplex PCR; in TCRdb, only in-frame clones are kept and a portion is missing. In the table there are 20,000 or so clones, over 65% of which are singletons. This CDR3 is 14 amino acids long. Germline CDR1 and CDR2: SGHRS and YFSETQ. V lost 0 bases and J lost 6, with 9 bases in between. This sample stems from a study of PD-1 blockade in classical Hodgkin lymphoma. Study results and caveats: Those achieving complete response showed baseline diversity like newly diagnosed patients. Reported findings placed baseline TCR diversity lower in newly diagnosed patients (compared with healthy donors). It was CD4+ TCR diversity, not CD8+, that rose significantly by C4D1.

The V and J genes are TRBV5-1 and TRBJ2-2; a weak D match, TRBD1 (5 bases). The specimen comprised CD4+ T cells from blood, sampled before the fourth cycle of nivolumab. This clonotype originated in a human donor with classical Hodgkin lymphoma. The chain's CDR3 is CASSLEGLAGELFF. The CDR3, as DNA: TGCGCCAGCAGCTTGGAGGGGTTGGCCGGGGAGCTGTTTTTT.